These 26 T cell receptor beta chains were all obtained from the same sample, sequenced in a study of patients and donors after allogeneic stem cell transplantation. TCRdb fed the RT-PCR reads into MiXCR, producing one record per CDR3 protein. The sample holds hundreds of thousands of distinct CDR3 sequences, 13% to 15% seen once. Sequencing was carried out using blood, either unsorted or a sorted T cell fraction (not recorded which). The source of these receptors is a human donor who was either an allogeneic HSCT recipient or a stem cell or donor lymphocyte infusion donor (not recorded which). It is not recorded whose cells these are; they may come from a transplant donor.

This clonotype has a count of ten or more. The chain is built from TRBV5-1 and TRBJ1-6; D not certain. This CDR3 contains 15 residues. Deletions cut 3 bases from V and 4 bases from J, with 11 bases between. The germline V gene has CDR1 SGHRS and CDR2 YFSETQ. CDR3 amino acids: CASSSDGRYNSPLHF. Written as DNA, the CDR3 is TGCGCCAGCAGCTCGGACGGGCGGTATAATTCACCCCTCCACTTT.

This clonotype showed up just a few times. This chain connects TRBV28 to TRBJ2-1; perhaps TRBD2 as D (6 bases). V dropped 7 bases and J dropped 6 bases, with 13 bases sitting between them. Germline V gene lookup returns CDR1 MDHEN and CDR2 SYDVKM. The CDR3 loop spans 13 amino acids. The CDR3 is CASTPGGSNEQFF. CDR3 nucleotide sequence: TGTGCCAGCACACCCGGGGGAAGCAATGAGCAGTTCTTC.

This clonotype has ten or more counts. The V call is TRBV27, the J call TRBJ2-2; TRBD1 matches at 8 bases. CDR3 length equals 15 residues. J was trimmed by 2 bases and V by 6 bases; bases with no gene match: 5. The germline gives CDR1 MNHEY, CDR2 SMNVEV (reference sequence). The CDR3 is CASSSGTGNTGELFF. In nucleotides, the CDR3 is TGTGCCAGCAGCTCCGGGACAGGCAACACCGGGGAGCTGTTTTTT.

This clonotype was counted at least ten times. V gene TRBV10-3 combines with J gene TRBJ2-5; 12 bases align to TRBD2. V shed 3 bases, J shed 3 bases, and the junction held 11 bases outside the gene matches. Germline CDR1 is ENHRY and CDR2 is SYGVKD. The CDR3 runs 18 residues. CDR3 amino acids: CAISDSTSGRGREETQYF. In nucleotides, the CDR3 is TGTGCCATCAGTGATTCGACTAGCGGGAGAGGGAGAGAAGAGACCCAGTACTTC.

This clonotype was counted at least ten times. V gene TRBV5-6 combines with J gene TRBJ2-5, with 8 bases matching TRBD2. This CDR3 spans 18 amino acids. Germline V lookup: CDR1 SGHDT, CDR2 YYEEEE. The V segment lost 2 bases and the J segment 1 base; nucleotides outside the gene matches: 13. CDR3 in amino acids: CASSFNAGGALGQETQYF. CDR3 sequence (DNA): TGTGCCAGCAGCTTCAATGCCGGGGGGGCGTTGGGCCAAGAGACCCAGTACTTC.

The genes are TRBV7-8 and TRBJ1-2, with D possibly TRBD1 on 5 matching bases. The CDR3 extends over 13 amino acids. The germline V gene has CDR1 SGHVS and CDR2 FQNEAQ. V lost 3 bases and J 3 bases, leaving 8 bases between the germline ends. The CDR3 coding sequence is TGTGCCAGCAGCTTCCGAGGGGACTATGGCTACACCTTC. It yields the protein CASSFRGDYGYTF.

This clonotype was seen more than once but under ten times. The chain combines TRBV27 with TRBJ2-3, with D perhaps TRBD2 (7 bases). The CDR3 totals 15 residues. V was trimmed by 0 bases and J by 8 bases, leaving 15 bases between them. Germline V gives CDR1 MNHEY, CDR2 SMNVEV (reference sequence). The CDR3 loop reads CASSLSGRGLGTQYF. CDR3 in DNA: TGTGCCAGCAGTTTATCTGGGCGGGGGCTGGGTACGCAGTATTTT.

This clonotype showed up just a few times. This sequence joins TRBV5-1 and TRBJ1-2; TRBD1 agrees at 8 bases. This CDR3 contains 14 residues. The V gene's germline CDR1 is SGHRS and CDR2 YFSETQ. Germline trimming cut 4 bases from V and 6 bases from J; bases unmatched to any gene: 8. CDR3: CASSLGTGANGYTF. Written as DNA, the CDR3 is TGCGCCAGCAGCCTGGGGACAGGTGCTAATGGCTACACCTTC.

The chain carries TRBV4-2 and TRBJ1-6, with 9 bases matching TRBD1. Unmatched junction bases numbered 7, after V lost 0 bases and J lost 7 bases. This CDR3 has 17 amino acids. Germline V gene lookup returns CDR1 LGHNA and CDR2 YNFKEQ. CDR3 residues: CASSQDRATGGNSPLHF. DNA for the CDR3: TGTGCCAGCAGCCAAGACAGAGCCACAGGGGGCAATTCACCCCTCCACTTT.

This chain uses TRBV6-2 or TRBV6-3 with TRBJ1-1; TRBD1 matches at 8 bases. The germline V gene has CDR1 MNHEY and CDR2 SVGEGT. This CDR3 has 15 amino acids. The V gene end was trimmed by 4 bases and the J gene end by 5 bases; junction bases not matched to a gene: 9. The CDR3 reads CASSSTPGQDTEAFF. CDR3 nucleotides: TGTGCCAGCAGTTCGACACCGGGACAGGATACTGAAGCTTTCTTT.

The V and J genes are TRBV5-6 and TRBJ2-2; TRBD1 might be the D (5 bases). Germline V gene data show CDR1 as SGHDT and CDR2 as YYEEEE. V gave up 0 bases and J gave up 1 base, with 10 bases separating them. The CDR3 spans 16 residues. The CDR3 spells CASSLDLGLNTGELFF. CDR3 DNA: TGTGCCAGCAGCTTGGATTTGGGGCTGAACACCGGGGAGCTGTTTTTT.

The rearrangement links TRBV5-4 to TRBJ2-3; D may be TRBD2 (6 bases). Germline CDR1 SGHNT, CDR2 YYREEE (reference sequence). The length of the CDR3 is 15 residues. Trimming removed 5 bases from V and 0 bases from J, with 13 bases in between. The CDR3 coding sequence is TGTGCCAGCAGAGGGACTGCTACTAGCACAGATACGCAGTATTTT. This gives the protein CASRGTATSTDTQYF.

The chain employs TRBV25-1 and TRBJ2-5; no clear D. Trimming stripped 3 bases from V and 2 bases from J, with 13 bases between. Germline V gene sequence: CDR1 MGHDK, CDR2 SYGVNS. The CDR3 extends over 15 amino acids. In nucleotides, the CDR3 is TGTGCCAGCAGTGAGCCCCGTCTTGGGCAAGAGACCCAGTACTTC. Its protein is CASSEPRLGQETQYF.

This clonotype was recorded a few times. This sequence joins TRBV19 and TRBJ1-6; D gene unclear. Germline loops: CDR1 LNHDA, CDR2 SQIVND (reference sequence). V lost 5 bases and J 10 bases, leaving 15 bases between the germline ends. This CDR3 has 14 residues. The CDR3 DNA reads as TGTGCCAGTAGTTTATCGCGAATCAGGTCACCCCTCCACTTT. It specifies CASSLSRIRSPLHF.

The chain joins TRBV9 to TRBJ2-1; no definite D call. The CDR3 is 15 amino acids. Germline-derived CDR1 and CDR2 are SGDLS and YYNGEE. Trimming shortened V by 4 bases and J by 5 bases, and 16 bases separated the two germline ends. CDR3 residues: CASSPRGASNNEQFF. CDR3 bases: TGTGCCAGCAGCCCCCGAGGAGCCTCGAACAATGAGCAGTTCTTC.

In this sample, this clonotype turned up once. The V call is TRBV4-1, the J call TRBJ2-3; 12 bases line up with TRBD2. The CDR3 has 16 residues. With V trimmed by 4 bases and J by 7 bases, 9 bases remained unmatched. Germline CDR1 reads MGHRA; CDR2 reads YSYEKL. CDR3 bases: TGCGCCAGCAGCCTCGAACTAGCGGGGGGATACAATACGCAGTATTTT. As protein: CASSLELAGGYNTQYF.

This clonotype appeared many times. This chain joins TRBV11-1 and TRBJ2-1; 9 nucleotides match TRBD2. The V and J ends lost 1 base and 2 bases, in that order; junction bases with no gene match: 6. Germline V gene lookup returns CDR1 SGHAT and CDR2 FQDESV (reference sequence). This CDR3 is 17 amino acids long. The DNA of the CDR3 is TGTGCCAGCAGCTTAGTGGGCGGGAGGGTCCCCTACAATGAGCAGTTCTTC. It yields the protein CASSLVGGRVPYNEQFF.

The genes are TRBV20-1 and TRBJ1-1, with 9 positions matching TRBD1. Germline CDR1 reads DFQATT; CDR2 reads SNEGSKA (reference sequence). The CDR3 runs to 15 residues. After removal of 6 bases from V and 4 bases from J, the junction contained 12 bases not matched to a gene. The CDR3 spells CSASTGTGFSTEAFF. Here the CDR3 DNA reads TGCAGTGCGTCGACCGGGACAGGGTTTAGCACTGAAGCTTTCTTT.

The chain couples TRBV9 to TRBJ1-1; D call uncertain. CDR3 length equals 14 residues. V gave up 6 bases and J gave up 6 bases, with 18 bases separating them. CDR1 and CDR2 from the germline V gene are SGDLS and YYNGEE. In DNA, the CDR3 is TGTGCCAGCACCGTTTTAGGACCCTTGGCTGAAGCTTTCTTT. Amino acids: CASTVLGPLAEAFF.

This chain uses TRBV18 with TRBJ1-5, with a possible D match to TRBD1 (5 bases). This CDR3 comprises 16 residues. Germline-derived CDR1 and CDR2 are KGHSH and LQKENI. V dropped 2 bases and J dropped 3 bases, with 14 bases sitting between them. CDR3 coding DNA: TGTGCCAGCTCACCAACGGCCTTGGGGGTCAATCAGCCCCAGCATTTT. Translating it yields CASSPTALGVNQPQHF.

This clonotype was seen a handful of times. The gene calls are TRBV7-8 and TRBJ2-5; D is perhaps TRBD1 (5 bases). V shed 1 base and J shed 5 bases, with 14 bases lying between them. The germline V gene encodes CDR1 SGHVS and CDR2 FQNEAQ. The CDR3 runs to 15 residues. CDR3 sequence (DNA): TGTGCCAGCAGCTTAGATGGCCGGCCAGGGGAGACCCAGTACTTC. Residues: CASSLDGRPGETQYF.

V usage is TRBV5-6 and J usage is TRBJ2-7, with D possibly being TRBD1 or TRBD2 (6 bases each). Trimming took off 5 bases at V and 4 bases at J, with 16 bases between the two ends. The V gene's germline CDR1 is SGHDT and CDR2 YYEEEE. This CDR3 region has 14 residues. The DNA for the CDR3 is TGTGCCAGCAGGGGGGGCCCTGATGGATACGAGCAGTACTTC. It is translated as CASRGGPDGYEQYF.

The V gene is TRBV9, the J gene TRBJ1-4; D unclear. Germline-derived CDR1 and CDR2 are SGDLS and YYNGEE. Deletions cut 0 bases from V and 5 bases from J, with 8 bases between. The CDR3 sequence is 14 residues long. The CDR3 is CASSVGDKNEKLFF. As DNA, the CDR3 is TGTGCCAGCAGCGTAGGCGACAAGAATGAAAAACTGTTTTTT. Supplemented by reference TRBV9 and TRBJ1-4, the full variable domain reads DSGVTQTPKHLITATGQRVTLRCSPRSGDLSVYWYQQSLDQGLQFLIQYYNGEERAKGNILERFSAQQFPDLHSELNLSSLELGDSALYFCASSVGDKNEKLFFGSGTQLSVL.

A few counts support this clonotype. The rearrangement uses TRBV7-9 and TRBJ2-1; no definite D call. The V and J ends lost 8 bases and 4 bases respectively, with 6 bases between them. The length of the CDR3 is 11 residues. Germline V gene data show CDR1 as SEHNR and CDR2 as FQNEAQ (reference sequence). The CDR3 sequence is CASEEYNEQFF. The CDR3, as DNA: TGTGCCAGCGAGGAGTACAATGAGCAGTTCTTC.

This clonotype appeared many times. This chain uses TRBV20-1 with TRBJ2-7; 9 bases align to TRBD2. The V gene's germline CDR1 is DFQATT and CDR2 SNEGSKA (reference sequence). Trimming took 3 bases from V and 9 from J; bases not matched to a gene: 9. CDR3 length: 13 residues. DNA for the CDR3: TGCAGTGCTAGTCGCCAGGGTAGCGGGGGGCAGTACTTC. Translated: CSASRQGSGGQYF.

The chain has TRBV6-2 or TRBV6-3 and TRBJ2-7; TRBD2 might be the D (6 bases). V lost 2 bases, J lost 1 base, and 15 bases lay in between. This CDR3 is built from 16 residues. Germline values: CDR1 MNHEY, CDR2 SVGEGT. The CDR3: CASSYTSGTVSYEQYF. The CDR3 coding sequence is TGTGCCAGCAGTTACACTTCCGGGACTGTGTCCTACGAGCAGTACTTC.